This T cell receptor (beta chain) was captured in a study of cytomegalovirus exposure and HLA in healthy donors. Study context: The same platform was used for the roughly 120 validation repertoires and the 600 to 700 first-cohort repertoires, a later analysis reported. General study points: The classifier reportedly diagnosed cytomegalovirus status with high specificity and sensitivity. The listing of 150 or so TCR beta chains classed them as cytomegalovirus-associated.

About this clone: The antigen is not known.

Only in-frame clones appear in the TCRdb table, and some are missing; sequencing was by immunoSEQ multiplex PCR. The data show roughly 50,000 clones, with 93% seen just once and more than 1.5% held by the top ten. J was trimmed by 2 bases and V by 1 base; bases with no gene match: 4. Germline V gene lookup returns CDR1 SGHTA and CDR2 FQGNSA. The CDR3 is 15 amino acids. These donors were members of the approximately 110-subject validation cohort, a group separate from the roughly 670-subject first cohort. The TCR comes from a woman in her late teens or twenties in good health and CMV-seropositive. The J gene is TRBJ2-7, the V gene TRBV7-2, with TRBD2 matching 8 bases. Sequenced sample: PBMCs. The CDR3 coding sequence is TGTGCCAGCAGCTTAGAGGCTAGCGGGCCCTACGAGCAGTACTTC. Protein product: CASSLEASGPYEQYF.